A selection of T cell receptor beta chains follows, all from one sample in a study of blood T cell repertoires in COVID-19. Only in-frame clones appear in the TCRdb table, and some are missing; sequencing was by immunoSEQ multiplex PCR. The sample lists about 180,000 clones, roughly three quarters occurring once. The sequencing sample was made of PBMCs or T cells enriched from blood (not recorded which). These receptors came from a man in his 60s who had been exposed to COVID-19. Both conserved end residues are part of each CDR3. The D gene is left open where the match is weak. For some rows the clone size is stated as once, few or many, or as a class when expanded; others skip it.

J | size | V | D | CDR3 | DNA
TRBJ1-4 | . | TRBV2 | TRBD1 | CASRHDRVDEKLFF | TGTGCCAGCAGACACGACAGGGTTGACGAAAAACTGTTTTTT
TRBJ2-7 | . | TRBV28 | TRBD2 | CASSLSGGTSGRPQYF | TGTGCCAGCAGTTTATCTGGCGGGACTAGCGGGAGGCCTCAGTACTTC
TRBJ1-6 | . | TRBV2 | . | CASRGTSNSYNSPLHF | TGTGCCAGCAGGGGGACATCCAACTCCTATAATTCACCCCTCCACTTT
TRBJ1-6 | . | TRBV27 | TRBD1 | CASRGTANSPLHF | TGTGCCAGCAGAGGGACAGCAAATTCACCCCTCCACTTT
TRBJ1-6 | . | TRBV12-3/TRBV12-4 | TRBD1 | CASGQGTHSPLHF | TGTGCCAGTGGACAGGGGACACATTCACCCCTCCACTTT
TRBJ2-7 | once | TRBV5-6 | TRBD2 | CASSLAASGSGEQYF | TGTGCCAGCAGCTTGGCCGCTAGCGGGAGTGGCGAGCAGTACTTC
TRBJ2-7 | . | TRBV6-5 | . | CASSVHGETEYEQYF | TGTGCCAGTTCGGTACACGGGGAGACCGAGTACGAGCAGTACTTC
TRBJ2-1 | . | TRBV10-3 | TRBD2 | CATVVAGGGEQFF | TGTGCCACCGTCGTAGCGGGAGGCGGTGAGCAGTTCTTC
TRBJ2-5 | . | TRBV2 | TRBD1 | CATAADRGYQETQYF | TGTGCCACCGCCGCGGACAGGGGGTACCAAGAGACCCAGTACTTC
TRBJ1-3 | . | TRBV6-5 | . | CASRSTARGNTIYF | TGTGCCAGCAGGTCTACAGCTCGGGGAAACACCATATATTTT
TRBJ2-6 | . | TRBV5-1 | TRBD1 | CASSLTDRGRGSGANVLTF | TGCGCCAGCAGCTTGACTGACAGGGGGCGCGGTTCTGGGGCCAACGTCCTGACTTTC
TRBJ1-5 | . | TRBV30 | TRBD1 | CAWRPGQTNQPQHF | TGTGCCTGGAGGCCGGGACAGACTAATCAGCCCCAGCATTTT
TRBJ2-5 | . | TRBV6-5 | TRBD2 | CASSYLVAGTQETQYF | TGTGCCAGCAGTTACTTGGTAGCGGGTACGCAAGAGACCCAGTACTTC
TRBJ2-3 | . | TRBV7-2 | . | CASSLYRADTQYF | TGTGCCAGCAGCTTATACCGGGCAGATACGCAGTATTTT
TRBJ2-3 | . | TRBV6-5 | . | CASSYNNPDTQYF | TGTGCCAGCAGTTATAACAATCCAGATACGCAGTATTTT
TRBJ1-2 | . | TRBV6-1 | TRBD1 | CASSETGVWGNYGYTF | TGTGCCAGCAGTGAAACAGGGGTTTGGGGGAACTATGGCTACACCTTC
TRBJ1-4 | . | TRBV2 | . | CASSLSLTNEKLFF | TGTGCCAGCAGCCTAAGTTTGACTAATGAAAAACTGTTTTTT
TRBJ1-2 | few | TRBV29-1 | TRBD1 | CSVNGQANYGYTF | TGCAGCGTCAACGGACAGGCAAACTATGGCTACACCTTC